The next 4 T cell receptor beta chains were all read from a single sample in a study of cytomegalovirus exposure and HLA in healthy donors. The primer mix had 60 Vbeta and 13 Jbeta primers. Libraries were prepared by immunoSEQ multiplex PCR; TCRdb keeps only in-frame clonotypes and omits some of them. Here the sample spans under 200,000 clones, 70% to 80% being singletons. Sequencing was carried out using PBMCs. The receptors were sampled from a man between 60 and 75 years old in good health and CMV-seronegative.

Turning to this clone: The same CDR3 is also encoded by other DNA sequences in this sample. The chain uses TRBV12-5 and TRBJ2-5; the match to TRBD2 covers 9 bases. With 6 bases clipped from V and 5 bases from J, the junction kept 7 bases outside the gene matches. The CDR3 extends over 14 amino acids. Germline V gene data show CDR1 as LGHNT and CDR2 as FRNRAP. CDR3 amino acids: CASGRGGARETQYF. The CDR3 DNA sequence: TGTGCTAGTGGGCGGGGGGGGGCCCGGGAGACCCAGTACTTC.

The rearrangement links TRBV5-1 to TRBJ2-5; 12 bases match TRBD2. The CDR3 is 16 amino acids. The junction had 6 bases not matched to a gene; V was cut back by 1 base and J by 5 bases. CDR1 SGHRS and CDR2 YFSETQ come from the germline V gene. CDR3 in DNA: TGCGCCAGCAGCTTGTCGCCTAGCGGGGGGGCGGAGACCCAGTACTTC. This codes for CASSLSPSGGAETQYF.

The chain links TRBV6-1 to TRBJ1-2; TRBD1 agrees at 8 bases. V gave up 6 bases and J gave up 1 base; unmatched junction bases: 7. Germline CDR1 is MNHNS and CDR2 is SASEGT. The CDR3 is 15 amino acids. In nucleotides, the CDR3 is TGTGCCAGCAGGGGAGGAGGACAGGGTAACTATGGCTACACCTTC. Its protein is CASRGGGQGNYGYTF.

A note on this clone: Sequence at one end of the junction differs from germline and may be a read error. The chain uses TRBV6-1 and TRBJ1-2, with a possible D match to TRBD1 (5 bases). Germline CDR1 MNHNS, CDR2 SASEGT. The CDR3 loop spans 12 amino acids. CDR3 bases: TGTGCCAGCAGTGACCAGGGCTATGGCTACCCCTTC. The encoded protein is CASSDQGYGYPF.